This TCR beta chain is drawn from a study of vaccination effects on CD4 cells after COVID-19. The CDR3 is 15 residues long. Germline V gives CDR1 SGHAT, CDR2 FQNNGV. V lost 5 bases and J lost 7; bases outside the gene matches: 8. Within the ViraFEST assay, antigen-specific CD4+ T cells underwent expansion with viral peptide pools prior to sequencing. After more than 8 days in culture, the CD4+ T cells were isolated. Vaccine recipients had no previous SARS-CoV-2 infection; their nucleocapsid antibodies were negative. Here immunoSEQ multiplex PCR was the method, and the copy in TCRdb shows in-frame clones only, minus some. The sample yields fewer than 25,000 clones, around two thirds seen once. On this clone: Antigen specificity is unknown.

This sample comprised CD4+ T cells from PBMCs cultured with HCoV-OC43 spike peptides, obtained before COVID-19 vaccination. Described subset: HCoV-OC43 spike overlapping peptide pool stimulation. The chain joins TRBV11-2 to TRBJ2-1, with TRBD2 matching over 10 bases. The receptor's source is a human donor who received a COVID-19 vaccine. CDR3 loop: CASSTPSGSSNEQFF. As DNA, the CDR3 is TGTGCCAGCAGCACCCCTAGCGGGAGTTCAAATGAGCAGTTCTTC.